This is a list of T cell receptor beta chains from one sample in a study of early T cells in non-severe SARS-CoV-2 infection. TCRdb fed the 5' RACE reads into MiXCR, producing one record per CDR3 protein. This sample has tens of thousands of distinct CDR3 sequences, with around a tenth found just once. Sequencing input: whole blood. The receptors were gathered from an adult who was a healthcare worker with PCR-confirmed SARS-CoV-2 infection or an uninfected control (not recorded which). Both conserved end residues are part of each CDR3. Expanded clones are given a class, and other clones once, few, many or no size at all.

clone size	V gene	CDR3 protein
NA	TRBV5-6	CASSFWGPPRISGANVLTF
many	TRBV12-5	CASGPWTGDGYTF
once	TRBV7-6	CASSALSGGDTQYF
few	TRBV30	CAWSGPGQGNSPLHF
few	TRBV29-1	CSVQNTEAFF
NA	TRBV12-3/TRBV12-4	CASSELAELYNEQFF
NA	TRBV20-1	CSARPYAGLGTTDTQYF
few	TRBV20-1	CSAPLGTLKNIQYF
many	TRBV11-3	CASSLGMNEQFF
NA	TRBV10-1	CASSESWQGAWLDTQYF
many	TRBV5-1	CASSLGLAGGRSTDTQYF
many	TRBV10-3	CAIRGGTDTQYF
few	TRBV7-6	CASSLSSSGGYVTDTQYF
few	TRBV4-3	CASSQEDRTGELFF
few	TRBV3-1	CASSQAGSDTQYF
many	TRBV20-1	CSARDTGTGNRNEQFF
many	TRBV29-1	CSVTGLQDYGYTF
few	TRBV20-1	CSAGGGPQETQYF
many	TRBV20-1	CSARAMSYGYTF
NA	TRBV2	CASRALNLGTGELFF
many	TRBV4-1	CASSQDPGMEEKLFF
NA	TRBV5-5	CASSSYDRDADTQYF
many	TRBV12-3/TRBV12-4	CASSPGVTTEAFF
NA	TRBV6-6	CASSYKGRPQHF
few	TRBV20-1	CSARDLVPTSPLHF
few	TRBV7-2	CASIPDRGRGETQYF
many	TRBV29-1	CSVEGRGQGQFF
many	TRBV5-6	CASSRDTYEQYF
many	TRBV20-1	CSAAPPGTRILYGYTF
many	TRBV19	CASSMGDRLDTQYF
many	TRBV29-1	CSVEQEDEKLFF
few	TRBV19	CASSRVSSFINEQYF
many	TRBV11-3	CASSFETSGYNEQFF
NA	TRBV7-2	CASCLAGNPTDTQYF
NA	TRBV9	CASSVGATSSYEQYF
NA	TRBV10-3	CAIGKAATDTQYF